The present entry profiles one TCR beta chain with its context. The antigen it binds to is not known. It has no much larger one-base neighbor in the sample; base qualities were not kept. Library preparation employed the immunoSEQ multiplex PCR assay. For the multiplex PCR, a mixture combining 60 forward primers for TCR Vbeta segments and 13 reverse primers for TCR Jbeta segments was used. A multiplex PCR assay on genomic DNA amplified the CDR3 region of rearranged TCR beta genes. The amplified TCR beta libraries were sequenced on the Illumina HiSeq System as 87-base-pair reads. Per the source publication's procedure: A later analysis counted about 80 million unique TCR beta chains across the 666 repertoires, and roughly 10 million of these chains were shared by at least two donors. Raw reads were error-corrected and collapsed into unique sequences by a nearest-neighbor algorithm in which closely related sequences were merged to remove PCR and sequencing errors. CDR3 sequences were aligned to IMGT reference sequences to assign V, D and J gene segments. For a sequence to be retained, a match of at least six nucleotides to both a V gene segment and a J gene segment was required. Rearrangements were classified as productive when the CDR3 lacked stop codons and remained in frame with V and J, and all other rearrangements were classified as non-productive. Following IMGT convention, CDR3 was defined as the stretch from the second conserved V-encoded cysteine up to the conserved J-encoded phenylalanine. Sequences without an unambiguous match to a single V gene segment were excluded from the earlier analysis of approximately 600 of the donors. An earlier analysis of 550 to 650 of the donors classified V segments as functional when productive rearrangements were above 56.7% and as segregating when the standard deviation between donors was above 5%. A statistical classification framework was developed to diagnose cytomegalovirus status using the catalog of TCR beta chain sequences. In a later analysis, TCR nucleotide sequences were compared against IMGT/GENE-DB human TR gene sequences so that V and J genes could be assigned. In a later analysis, CDR3 sequences and most-parsimonious VDJ recombination scenarios were assigned using the TCRdist pipeline. In a later analysis, each TCR beta chain was defined by its CDR3 amino acid sequence together with its V-gene family, and reads lacking a unique V-gene family were excluded. To address suspected cross-contamination and a sequencing artifact, a later analysis removed a few hundred highly shared, low-generation-probability nucleotide sequences. In a later analysis, a clonal expansion index was calculated for each public chain from normalized within-repertoire ranks of inferred template counts. In a later analysis, generation probabilities were computed using a VDJ recombination model fitted to out-of-frame rearrangements, and the results were checked against IGoR. Hypergeometric tests were used in a later analysis to score TCR-TCR, TCR-HLA and TCR-CMV co-occurrence, with a repertoire-size bias correction applied to the TCR pairs. In a later analysis, false discovery rates were estimated by permuting HLA or CMV assignments 20 times. A later analysis grouped co-occurring TCRs with DBSCAN, adding TCRdist sequence similarity when clustering within HLA-allele-positive subsets. Repertoires with fewer than 30,000 or more than 120,000 public chains, plus five repertoires with anomalous nucleotide sharing, were excluded from co-occurrence clustering. Entries here come from immuneACCESS through TCRdb and include only in-frame sequences with V and J called. Some clones fail to appear in such tables; in the studies checked, an unresolved V gene covers under half of the shortfall, and the cause of the remainder is unknown. That table gives V, J and clone size, and the DNA gave D and trimming. The sample records fewer than 180,000 clones, 70% to 80% of which are singletons. Around 3.2% of the sample is taken by the ten largest.

This sample was taken from a study of cytomegalovirus exposure and HLA in healthy donors (dated by TCRdb to the late 2010s). A note on the overall study: An earlier analysis of some 600 of the donors reported approximately 280 Gb of sequence data and 90 million to 120 million unique TCR beta sequences obtained from roughly 180 million T cells. Of the approximately 400 genotyped donors, over 80% were placed in the genetic ancestry cluster associated with self-reported Caucasian donors. Typing coverage differed by locus: A, B, C, DRB1 and DQB1 were typed in about 620-640 donors, DQA1 in around 500, DPA1 in 600 to 610, and DPB1 in 472. Class I and class II HLA loci were covered by the typing at four-digit resolution. To predict cytomegalovirus infection status, the study brought together high-throughput TCR immunosequencing, statistical association of individual TCRs with disease status, and machine learning. Approximately 300 gigabases of sequencing data and around 87 million unique TCR sequences were included in an early release covering about 600 HLA-typed donors. A later genetic analysis took genome-wide SNP genotypes for about three fifths of the 666 donors and used that subset as a discovery cohort. An earlier analysis of roughly 600 of the donors used high-throughput TCR beta sequencing to judge whether each TCR beta V gene segment behaved as functional or pseudogenic. All discovery cohort repertoires had been generated using a single sequencing platform. Besides the first cohort of 666 subjects, a separate validation cohort made up of 120 different subjects was used. Roughly 5 DR-DQ haplotypes were handled as single units for association and clustering because linkage in the cohort was strong. Across under 500 genotyped donors of the cohort, an average of about 250,000 unique TCR beta nucleotide sequences per donor were sequenced, and approximately 17% of those sequences were non-productive. The study was designed to test whether signatures of past pathogen exposure could be identified by cataloging public T cell receptors. The study used immunosequencing to profile the T cell repertoires of 670 or so subjects and linked those repertoires to cytomegalovirus serostatus. In a later analysis, previously published TCR beta repertoires from 670 or so donors were re-analyzed and high-resolution HLA genotyping was added so that TCR occurrence patterns could be studied. Alongside the repertoire data, information on donor age, sex, ethnicity and CMV serostatus was compiled. The later analysis used no new phenotypic data to find candidate immune exposures, relying instead on TCR beta sequences and their occurrence across donors. The study at large found these results: Specific HLA alleles were associated with 16,951 TCR beta sequences at a false discovery rate of 0.05 in a later analysis. The only immune exposure information available for the cohort was CMV serostatus. Because the 87-base-pair reads could not distinguish some IMGT-functional V segments, including TRBV6-2 and TRBV6-3, those segments were excluded. A further reported finding was that TCR beta sequences accurately predicted the HLA-A and HLA-B alleles for most subjects in the first cohort. When HLA alleles, especially DR and DQ, strongly co-occurred, attributing TCR associations to individual alleles was difficult. In an earlier analysis of about 540 of the donors, most TCR beta V segments were observed in productive rearrangements about 87% or about 30% of the time, broadly matching IMGT annotations. Correlated functional status among segregating V segments might reflect linkage disequilibrium, but an unknown experimental factor could not be ruled out. Sequencing depth was assumed to be roughly uniform across donors in the presence/absence analyses, though that assumption may not hold. In a later analysis, most CMV-associated TCR beta chains were found to appear HLA-restricted, with HLA associations seemingly driven largely by CMV exposure. In vitro tests confirmed that a few of the cytomegalovirus-associated TCR beta chains recognize cytomegalovirus antigens. Because counts were too low, roughly 18 rarely observed V segments, including chromosome 9 orphons, were left out of the earlier analysis of 500 to 650 of the donors. According to a later analysis, TCR association rates differed among HLA loci, with DRB1 alleles showing the most associated TCRs and HLA-C alleles showing the fewest. Cytomegalovirus status was reported to be diagnosed by the classifier with high specificity and sensitivity in both the original and validation cohorts. This cohort had only TCR beta chains sequenced, and the lack of alpha or paired-chain data limited which features could be detected. According to the authors, the approach could potentially be generalized to other disease states and immunological phenotypes. Because HLA typing was unavailable for some donors at each locus, only the typed subset was used in association tests. A group of highly shared sequence variants was considered likely to be a technical artifact of the sequencing pipeline. Across donors, most TCR sequences were observed very rarely, whereas some public TCRs were present in many individuals. In a later analysis, HLA-associated TCR beta chains showed more clonal expansion and lower generation probabilities than non-associated chains that were equally common. According to a later genetic analysis, donors in an Asian-associated ancestry cluster had fewer N-insertions in productive TCRs than the roughly 670-donor mean. Several of the top co-occurrence clusters appeared to be linked to parvovirus B19, influenza, CMV and Epstein-Barr virus, according to a later analysis. A later genetic analysis associated a missense DCLRE1C variant with V-gene and J-gene trimming of TCR beta chains, and an independent cohort replicated the association. A total of fewer than 200 TCR beta chains were listed by the study as associated with cytomegalovirus.

Counted from cysteine to phenylalanine, this CDR3 has 14 amino acids. The retained sequence is limited to the CDR3, 42 bases, with the frame set at the first base. For this chain, trimming is 5 bases at the V end and 3 bases at the J end, and the number of junction bases without a gene match is 3. Looking up the germline V gene yields CDR1 SGHTA and CDR2 FQGNSA. The cohort consisted of approximately 690 healthy bone marrow donors. At the time of sampling, all cohort members were nominally healthy, though unrecorded immune exposures were likely present. Of the 670 or so cohort members, about 280 had positive CMV serostatus and roughly 330 had negative CMV serostatus, and CMV serostatus was not recorded for the donor. A peripheral blood sample was provided by each donor, and peripheral blood mononuclear cells were used for TCR beta sequencing. The Qiagen DNeasy Blood Extraction Kit was used to extract genomic DNA from the blood cell samples.

What was sequenced was PBMCs. The chain joins TRBV7-2 to TRBJ2-7, with 11 bases in between that match TRBD1. This clonotype was sampled from a human donor in good health. The DNA is as follows: TGTGCCAGCAGCGCCGGGACAGGGGGCTACGAGCAGTACTTC. The encoded protein is CASSAGTGGYEQYF.